These T cell receptor beta chains were read from a single sample in a study of cytomegalovirus exposure and HLA in healthy donors. Using immunoSEQ multiplex PCR, the repertoire was profiled, and TCRdb retains in-frame clones only, with some absent. The sample lists 210,000 or so clones; almost 85% were seen once. Sequences were obtained from PBMCs. These receptors all stem from a woman aged 35 to 49 in good health and CMV-seronegative. The CDR3 runs from the conserved cysteine through the conserved F or W. Clone size, where shown, is once, few, many, or a class for clones that have expanded.

few TRBJ2-7 TRBV6-5 CARGGVQYF
. TRBJ1-5 TRBV7-6 CASSLDRGLRANQPQHF
few TRBJ1-1 TRBV10-3 CAISGDLPEAFF
. TRBJ1-3 TRBV30 CAWSVAVPPGNTIYF
. TRBJ2-2 TRBV7-9 CASSFTGTGRTGELFF
. TRBJ2-6 TRBV5-6 CASSWGGGAGANVLTF
. TRBJ2-4 TRBV5-1 CASSLAGTSEGIQYF
. TRBJ1-4 TRBV15 CATSREGTGGSKLFF
. TRBJ1-2 TRBV7-9 CSSSLAGVGQTIHLYGYTF
. TRBJ1-3 TRBV7-8 CASSLGHSGGALSGNTIYF
. TRBJ1-2 TRBV28 CASRRQVGGYTF
. TRBJ2-7 TRBV23-1 CASTQGGNEQYF
. TRBJ1-5 TRBV28 CASSRYDTGTGANQPQHF
. TRBJ2-6 TRBV5-1 CASTLAGFSGANVLTF
once TRBJ1-2 TRBV6-5 CASSLRGVLHGYTF
. TRBJ2-7 TRBV2 CASTNSRGYEQYF
. TRBJ2-2 TRBV2 CAGARSNTGELFF
. TRBJ2-2 TRBV4-3 CASSQDSTGELFF
. . TRBV19 CASSMGTGHSYEQYF
. TRBJ2-2 TRBV5-4 CASSWDGGQNTGELFF
. TRBJ1-5 TRBV5-1 CASSWGDLSQPQHF
. TRBJ2-1 TRBV11-2 CASRRPGTKDNEQFF
few TRBJ1-6 TRBV4-3 CASSQFPGQSNSPLHF
. TRBJ2-5 TRBV15 CASNRGEETQYF
. TRBJ1-2 TRBV5-4 CASSLEGRYGYTF
. TRBJ1-1 TRBV5-4 CASSIQQGTNTEAFF
once TRBJ1-1 TRBV7-3 CASSLQGGEAFF
. TRBJ2-3 TRBV11-2 CASSVGRGLSTDTQYF
. TRBJ2-7 TRBV20-1 CSAAGPYEQYF
. TRBJ2-2 TRBV7-9 CASSFPGGGGELFF
. TRBJ1-1 TRBV11-2 CASSLRRNTEAFF
. TRBJ1-2 TRBV7-2 CASSSSGTGASSYTF
. TRBJ1-3 TRBV30 CAWEKQGSGNTIYF
. TRBJ2-5 TRBV5-1 CASSLAKLSSETQYF
. TRBJ1-2 TRBV7-9 CASSLSRDRGINGYTF
. TRBJ1-1 TRBV6-5 CASSYKGVTEAFF
. TRBJ1-6 TRBV5-4 CASSDFPTGGDSPLHF
. TRBJ1-1 TRBV19 CASSSQGGTEAFF
. TRBJ2-7 TRBV18 CASSPPFRGAGGEQYF
. TRBJ1-1 TRBV12-5 CASGLGPGRPSVVMNTEAFF
once TRBJ2-3 TRBV19 CASSRLQGADTQYF
. TRBJ1-1 TRBV6-1 CASSEVGAGVRAFF
few TRBJ2-3 TRBV7-2 CASSLGWGRTDTQYF
. TRBJ2-7 TRBV28 CASRRQASYEQYF
few TRBJ1-1 TRBV5-6 CASSFPQTEAFF
. TRBJ1-1 TRBV10-2 CASSTVNTEAFF
. TRBJ2-1 TRBV7-9 CASTGGRNEQFF
. . TRBV5-1 CASSLGEVTRLGTAGTYYEQYF
. TRBJ2-7 TRBV30 CACARGGRDEQYF
few TRBJ1-4 TRBV7-9 CASSPRQGRNEKLFF